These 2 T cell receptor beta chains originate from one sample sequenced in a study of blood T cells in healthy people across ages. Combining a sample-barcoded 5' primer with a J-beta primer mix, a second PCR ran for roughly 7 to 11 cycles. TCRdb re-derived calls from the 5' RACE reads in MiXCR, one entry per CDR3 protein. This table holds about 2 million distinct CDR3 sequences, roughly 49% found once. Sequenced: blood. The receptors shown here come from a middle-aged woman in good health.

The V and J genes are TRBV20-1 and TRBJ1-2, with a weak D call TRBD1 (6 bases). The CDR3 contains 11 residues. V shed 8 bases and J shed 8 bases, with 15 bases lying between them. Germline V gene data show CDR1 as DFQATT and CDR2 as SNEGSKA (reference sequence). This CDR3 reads CSPAGAGGYTF. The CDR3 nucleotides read TGCAGTCCAGCGGGGGCAGGGGGCTACACCTTC.

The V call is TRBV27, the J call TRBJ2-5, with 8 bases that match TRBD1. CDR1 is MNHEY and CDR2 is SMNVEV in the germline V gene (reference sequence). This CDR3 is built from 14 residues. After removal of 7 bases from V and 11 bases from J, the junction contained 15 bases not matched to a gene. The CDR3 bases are TGTGCCAGCACTTGGACAGGGCGGGACAATGAGCAGTACTTC. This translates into CASTWTGRDNEQYF.